This T cell receptor beta chain comes out of a study of T cells after yellow fever vaccination. Overall study context: Fractions of low cell number were prepared using SMART-Seq v4 Ultra Low Input. The study, taken as a whole, reports: Post-booster repertoires again held most primary-vaccination clones (about 96% CD4, roughly 90% CD8). Of the clonotypes, a small share occurred in both CD4 and CD8 compartments.

This clonotype was observed a few times. Its antigen is unidentified. The germline V and J ends were trimmed by 5 bases and 3 bases, with 25 bases remaining between them. The CDR3 is 18 residues long. CDR1 and CDR2 from the germline V gene are SGHAT and FQDESV (reference sequence). It was through 5'RACE template switching that TCR cDNA was made, with a universal primer site and UMIs added. From the 5' RACE reads, TCRdb called clonotypes with MiXCR, one entry per CDR3 protein. The table records 200,000 to 300,000 distinct CDR3 sequences, 5.5% to 8.5% of them present only once. This rearrangement joins TRBV11-1 to TRBJ1-1, with D unresolved. Specimen: CD4+ T cells sorted from PBMCs, collected on the day of the yellow fever booster vaccination. This clonotype originated in a young man who received the YFV17D yellow fever vaccine. DNA for the CDR3: TGTGCCAGCAGCGGAGAAGGGCTGTCCGCTTCGTGGGACACTGAAGCTTTCTTT. The encoded protein is CASSGEGLSASWDTEAFF. The whole variable domain, remainder taken from reference TRBV11-1 and TRBJ1-1, is EAEVAQSPRYKITEKSQAVAFWCDPISGHATLYWYRQILGQGPELLVQFQDESVVDDSQLPKDRFSAERLKGVDSTLKIQPAELGDSAMYLCASSGEGLSASWDTEAFFGQGTRLTVV.